The clone carrying this T cell receptor (beta chain) was observed many times. Its antigen is still unknown. The CDR3 end is not reached by the read, which stops 3 residues before it; the germline J gene fills it in. The CDR3 consists of 12 residues. Germline lookup yields CDR1 ENHRY and CDR2 SYGVKD. The data derive from a study of T cell clonality in common variable immunodeficiency. Findings and caveats of the study: Compared with healthy controls, CVID subjects showed increased TCRbeta clonality, mostly in about a third. Fewer deletions and N-nucleotide insertions were reportedly seen in common variable immunodeficiency TCR beta sequences.

Diagnosis required reduced IgG, IgA and/or IgM with specific antibody deficiency. Aged about 8 to 64 years, CVID subjects averaged about 42 years old. CVID subjects were neither ill nor on immunomodulatory or immunosuppressive medication at sampling. The repertoire was sequenced with immunoSEQ multiplex PCR; TCRdb's copy has only in-frame clones and lacks some. This sample has 15,000 to 25,000 clones, each found more than once. The sample consisted of peripheral blood mononuclear cells. This receptor was taken from a human donor with common variable immunodeficiency. The V and J genes are TRBV10-3 and TRBJ1-2, with D unclear. The sequenced part of the CDR3 DNA is TGTGCCATCAGCGGGGAAGGGTGGGGC. Protein: CAISGEGWG. The whole CDR3 is CAISGEGWGYTF.